This TCR beta chain was captured by sequencing in a study of blood T cell repertoires in COVID-19. Study-level background: Samples of COVID-19 (acute and convalescent) were obtained from the United States, Italy and Spain.

Cohorts were based on clinical histories the participants reported. Recovered status applied to Cohort 3 donors who had two consecutive negative PCRs. It also applied to those with clearance or with symptom resolution. CDR3 length: 19 amino acids. V shed 4 bases and J 6 bases; nucleotides not matched to a gene: 14. Germline-derived CDR1 and CDR2 are LGHDT and YNNKEL (reference sequence). Authors' methods: How many nucleated cells were present was estimated from reference gene primer amplification. TCRdb keeps only in-frame clones here, not all; method: immunoSEQ multiplex PCR. D and trimming were read from the DNA, whereas the V and J calls and clone size are those reported in that table. This table has over 150,000 clones, roughly 87% appearing once.

The specimen was PBMCs or T cells enriched from blood (not recorded which). The chain couples TRBV3-1 (or the pseudogene TRBV3-2) to TRBJ2-1; 14 bases are a match to TRBD2. The receptor's source is a woman aged 45 to 65 who had recovered from COVID-19. CDR3: CASSRNTGTSGSESNEQFF. In DNA form, the CDR3 reads TGTGCCAGCAGCCGCAATACCGGGACTAGCGGGAGTGAGAGCAATGAGCAGTTCTTC.